These T cell receptor gamma chains were read from a single sample in a study of fetal and pediatric gammadelta thymocytes. TCRdb re-called the reads through CATT. In the table there are some 550 gamma-chain clones, 3.5% to 4.5% of which are singletons. The sample was non-Vgamma9Vdelta2 gamma-delta T cells from the thymus. The receptors were gathered from a child who underwent cardiac surgery and was recorded as healthy. The CDR3 runs from the conserved cysteine through the conserved F or W. Only part of the rows carry a size: once, few, many, or a class if the clone is expanded.

>few|TRGJ1/TRGJ2|TRGV8
CATWDIAHYKKLF
TGTGCCACCTGGGATATAGCCCATTATAAGAAACTCTTT
>large|TRGJ1/TRGJ2|TRGV8
CATWDGGVDYKKLF
TGTGCCACCTGGGATGGTGGCGTCGATTATAAGAAACTCTTT
>large|TRGJP1|TRGV8
CATWDLGKEGFKIF
TGTGCCACCTGGGATCTCGGGAAAGAGGGGTTCAAGATATTT
>.|TRGJP2|TRGV8
CATWDGGDWIKTF
TGTGCCACCTGGGATGGGGGTGATTGGATCAAGACGTTT
>large|TRGJP1|TRGV8
CATWDSMGATGWFKIF
TGTGCCACCTGGGATTCGATGGGGGCCACTGGTTGGTTCAAGATATTT
>medium-sized|TRGJ1/TRGJ2|TRGV2
CATWDGPGHKKLF
TGTGCCACCTGGGACGGGCCGGGGCATAAGAAACTCTTT
>few|TRGJP|TRGV9
CALWELGLGKKIKVF
TGTGCCTTGTGGGAATTGGGGTTGGGCAAAAAAATCAAGGTATTT
>large|TRGJP1|TRGV8
CATWYTTGWFKIF
TGTGCCACCTGGTATACCACTGGTTGGTTCAAGATATTT
>medium-sized|TRGJP1|TRGV2
CATWDRRAHNTTGWFKIF
TGTGCCACCTGGGACAGACGGGCTCATAATACCACTGGTTGGTTCAAGATATTT
>large|TRGJP2|TRGV8
CATWGSSDWIKTF
TGTGCCACCTGGGGTAGTAGTGATTGGATCAAGACGTTT